This TCR beta chain was obtained from a study of long-term antiretroviral therapy in people with HIV. General observations from the study: Although diversity increased after ART, it remained lower than in transplant donor controls.

To note about this clone: As yet, its antigen is unknown. The same CDR3 can be traced to other DNA sequences in this sample.

Per germline, CDR1 GTSNPN and CDR2 SVGIG (reference sequence). J lost 7 bases, V lost 4 bases, and 6 bases had no gene match. CDR3 size: 15 residues. Assay version v3.0 of immunoSEQ was used, and it was run at survey level. Produced via immunoSEQ multiplex PCR; TCRdb's table is partial and in-frame only. The repertoire holds about 17,000 clones, 60% to 85% seen once, with roughly 8% in the top ten. DNA was extracted from around 1-9.1 million thawed cryopreserved PBMC. This receptor was taken from a young man with HIV. The sequences come from unsorted PBMCs, collected at the start of antiretroviral therapy. This chain connects TRBV30 to TRBJ2-1, with 14 bases aligning to TRBD2. CDR3 in amino acids: CAWKGLAGVGNEQFF. In DNA form, the CDR3 reads TGTGCCTGGAAGGGACTAGCGGGAGTGGGGAATGAGCAGTTCTTC.